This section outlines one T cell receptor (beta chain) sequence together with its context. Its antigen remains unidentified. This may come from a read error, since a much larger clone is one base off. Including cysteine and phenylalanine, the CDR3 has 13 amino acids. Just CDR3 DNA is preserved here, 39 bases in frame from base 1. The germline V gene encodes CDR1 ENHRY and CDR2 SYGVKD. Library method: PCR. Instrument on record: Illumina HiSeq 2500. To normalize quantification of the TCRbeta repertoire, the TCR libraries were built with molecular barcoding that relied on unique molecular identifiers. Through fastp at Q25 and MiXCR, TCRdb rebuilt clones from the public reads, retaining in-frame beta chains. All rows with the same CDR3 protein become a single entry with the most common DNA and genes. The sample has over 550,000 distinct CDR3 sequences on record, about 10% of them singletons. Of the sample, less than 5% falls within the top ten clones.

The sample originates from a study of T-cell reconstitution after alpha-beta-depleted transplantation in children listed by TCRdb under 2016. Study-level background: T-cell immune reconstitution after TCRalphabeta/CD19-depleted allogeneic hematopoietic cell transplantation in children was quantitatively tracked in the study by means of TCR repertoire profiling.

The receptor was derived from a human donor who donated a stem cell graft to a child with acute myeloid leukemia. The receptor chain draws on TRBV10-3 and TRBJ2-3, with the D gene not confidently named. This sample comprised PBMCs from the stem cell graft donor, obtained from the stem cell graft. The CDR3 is CAISGMLTDTQFF. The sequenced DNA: TGTGCCATCAGTGGTATGCTCACAGATACGCAGTTTTTT.